The 9 T cell receptor beta chains in this list originate from one sample, sequenced in a study of OX40 agonist ivuxolimab in advanced cancers. Using immunoSEQ multiplex PCR, the repertoire was profiled, and TCRdb retains in-frame clones only, with some absent. The profile shows about 59,000 clones, 75% to 90% of them singletons. The sample was CD4+ or CD8+ T cells sorted from blood, taken in a trial of the OX40 agonist ivuxolimab. The receptor set was obtained from an adult with an advanced solid tumor such as melanoma, head and neck, liver or kidney cancer.

V and J are TRBV6-1 and TRBJ2-7, with D unresolved. The CDR3 loop spans 13 amino acids. Trimming pared 4 bases from V and 6 bases from J, leaving 13 bases between. Germline V lookup: CDR1 MNHNS, CDR2 SASEGT. This CDR3 is CASSAEERGEQYF. The CDR3 bases are TGTGCCAGCAGTGCCGAGGAGCGTGGCGAGCAGTACTTC.

The chain uses TRBV15 and TRBJ1-1; D gene unclear. Germline V gives CDR1 LNHNV, CDR2 YYDKDF (reference sequence). The CDR3 runs 16 residues. V was shortened by 0 bases and J by 3 bases, with 14 bases between the two germline ends. The CDR3 loop is CATSRDNRGFYTEAFF. The CDR3, as DNA: TGTGCCACCAGCAGAGATAACCGTGGGTTTTACACTGAAGCTTTCTTT. Full variable domain (outside the CDR3, taken from reference TRBV15 and TRBJ1-1): DAMVIQNPRYQVTQFGKPVTLSCSQTLNHNVMYWYQQKSSQAPKLLFHYYDKDFNNEADTPDNFQSRRPNTSFCFLDIRSPGLGDTAMYLCATSRDNRGFYTEAFFGQGTRLTVV.

The chain carries TRBV10-1 and TRBJ1-1; 8 bases fit TRBD1. Germline values: CDR1 WNHNN, CDR2 SYGVQD (reference sequence). CDR3 length: 15 residues. Losses at the gene ends were 5 bases for V and 1 base for J; bases not matched to a gene: 6. The CDR3 here is CASSLDRGWNTEAFF. The DNA for the CDR3 is TGCGCCAGCAGTCTAGACAGGGGATGGAACACTGAAGCTTTCTTT.

The rearrangement uses TRBV9 and TRBJ2-2; 11 nucleotides align to TRBD2. The CDR3 spans 16 residues. V shed 5 bases, J shed 1 base, and the junction held 4 bases outside the gene matches. Germline-derived CDR1 and CDR2 are SGDLS and YYNGEE. Here the CDR3 DNA reads TGTGCCAGCAGACTAGCGGGAGATGGGAACACCGGGGAGCTGTTTTTT. Its translation: CASRLAGDGNTGELFF.

The rearrangement links TRBV6-5 to TRBJ1-2; D remains ambiguous. Looked up from germline, CDR1 is MNHEY and CDR2 is SVGAGI. V lost 3 bases and J lost 2, with 16 bases in between. This CDR3 spans 16 amino acids. The CDR3 reads CASSYYGPPTNYGYTF. CDR3 nucleotides: TGTGCCAGCAGTTATTACGGGCCCCCAACCAACTATGGCTACACCTTC.

The chain combines TRBV28 with TRBJ2-4, with 11 positions matching TRBD1. This CDR3 contains 18 residues. Per the germline V gene, CDR1 is MDHEN and CDR2 is SYDVKM. Trimming at V came to 3 bases and at J to 3 bases, leaving 10 bases not matched to a gene. The CDR3 region is CASSLFWTGGFGKNIQYF. The CDR3 DNA reads TGTGCCAGCAGTTTGTTCTGGACAGGGGGCTTTGGCAAAAACATTCAGTACTTC.

The chain combines TRBV6-5 with TRBJ1-5; D not certain. This CDR3 is built from 15 residues. V was pared by 6 bases and J by 0 bases, with 12 bases between. Germline lookup yields CDR1 MNHEY and CDR2 SVGAGI. Here the CDR3 DNA reads TGTGCCAGCAGATCTAGTGGGAATAGCAATCAGCCCCAGCATTTT. It specifies CASRSSGNSNQPQHF.

The table lists this clone with a count of one. V is TRBV5-1 and J is TRBJ2-3; TRBD2 aligns across 14 bases. V lost 0 bases, J lost 3 bases, and 3 bases stayed unmatched. The CDR3 runs to 17 residues. Germline values: CDR1 SGHRS, CDR2 YFSETQ. CDR3 nucleotides: TGCGCCAGCAGCTTGGGACTAGCGGGGGGGCTGACAGATACGCAGTATTTT. This translates into CASSLGLAGGLTDTQYF.

The chain employs TRBV5-1 and TRBJ2-5; the D gene is possibly TRBD1 (5 bases). This CDR3 is built from 15 residues. CDR1 is SGHRS, CDR2 YFSETQ, per germline. The V and J ends lost 0 bases and 1 base respectively, with 10 bases between them. CDR3 nucleotides: TGCGCCAGCAGCTTGGCCCAAGGGGTCCAAGAGACCCAGTACTTC. It translates to CASSLAQGVQETQYF.